A selection of T cell receptor beta chains follows, all from one sample in a study of blood T cell repertoires in COVID-19. Measured with immunoSEQ multiplex PCR; TCRdb has only the in-frame clones, and not every one. The sample yields 70,000 or so clones, roughly 70% seen once. Sequenced material: peripheral blood. These receptors all stem from a man between 65 and 80 years old with acute or convalescent COVID-19. CDR3s include the opening cysteine and the closing phenylalanine or tryptophan. D genes are given only for firm matches. The size field is filled for only some rows; it gives once, few, many or a size class.

TRBV3-1/TRBV3-2	-	14	-	TRBJ1-5	CASSQGDTNQPQHF	TGTGCCAGCAGCCAAGGGGACACTAATCAGCCCCAGCATTTT
TRBV14	-	11	-	TRBJ2-7	CASGRTYEQYF	TGTGCCAGCGGCAGGACCTACGAGCAGTACTTC
TRBV15	TRBD2	16	-	TRBJ2-3	CATRKGTSGITDTQYF	TGTGCCACCAGAAAGGGGACTAGCGGGATCACAGATACGCAGTATTTT
TRBV3-1/TRBV3-2	TRBD1	15	-	TRBJ1-6	CASSPHRGSISPLHF	TGTGCCAGCAGCCCACACAGGGGTAGCATTTCACCCCTCCACTTT
TRBV20-1	-	11	-	TRBJ1-1	CSARVVAEAFF	TGCAGTGCCAGAGTAGTAGCTGAAGCTTTCTTT
TRBV3-1/TRBV3-2	TRBD1	15	-	TRBJ2-7	CASSHGTGGSYEQYF	TGTGCCAGCAGCCACGGGACAGGGGGCTCCTACGAGCAGTACTTC
TRBV6-5	-	13	-	TRBJ1-5	CASSLSPGQPQHF	TGTGCCAGCAGTTTATCCCCGGGGCAGCCCCAGCATTTT
TRBV5-1	-	14	-	TRBJ2-5	CASSPGATGETQYF	TGCGCCAGCAGCCCCGGAGCGACGGGGGAGACCCAGTACTTC
TRBV28	TRBD1	17	-	TRBJ2-3	CASSSRQGRESTDTQYF	TGTGCCAGCAGTTCTAGACAGGGTAGGGAATCCACAGATACGCAGTATTTT
TRBV3-1/TRBV3-2	TRBD1	15	-	TRBJ2-1	CASSQWAGGYNEQFF	TGTGCCAGCAGCCAATGGGCAGGGGGCTACAATGAGCAGTTCTTC
TRBV7-3	-	13	-	TRBJ2-1	CASSPTTDNEQFF	TGTGCCAGCAGCCCAACGACAGACAATGAGCAGTTCTTC
TRBV10-3	TRBD2	14	-	TRBJ2-7	CAIRPGTNSHEQYF	TGTGCCATCAGACCCGGGACTAACTCGCACGAGCAGTACTTC
TRBV18	-	14	-	TRBJ2-7	CASSPPQGRDEQYF	TGTGCCAGCTCACCTCCCCAGGGGAGGGACGAGCAGTACTTC
TRBV28	TRBD1	16	once	TRBJ1-2	CASSSPQAGGYYGYTF	TGTGCCAGCAGTTCCCCTCAGGCAGGGGGCTACTATGGCTACACCTTC
TRBV10-3	TRBD1	13	-	TRBJ1-1	CAIGGTVNTEAFF	TGTGCCATCGGCGGGACAGTGAACACTGAAGCTTTCTTT
TRBV19	TRBD2	16	-	TRBJ2-1	CASSPFSGSTYNEQFF	TGTGCCAGTAGTCCCTTCAGCGGGAGCACCTACAATGAGCAGTTCTTC
TRBV7-8	TRBD2	15	-	TRBJ2-1	CASSLGSGSKYEQFF	TGTGCCAGCAGCTTAGGGAGCGGGAGTAAGTATGAGCAGTTCTTC
TRBV29-1	-	14	-	TRBJ2-1	CSVFGQISYNEQFF	TGCAGCGTATTTGGACAGATCTCCTACAATGAGCAGTTCTTC
TRBV27	TRBD2	15	many	TRBJ2-7	CASSLPGLAGDEQYF	TGTGCCAGCAGTTTACCGGGACTAGCGGGGGACGAGCAGTACTTC
TRBV9	-	12	few	TRBJ2-1	CASSVVGAEQFF	TGTGCCAGCAGCGTAGTAGGGGCCGAGCAGTTCTTC
TRBV3-1/TRBV3-2	-	12	-	TRBJ2-7	CASSPKSYEQYF	TGTGCCAGCAGCCCCAAGAGCTACGAGCAGTACTTC
TRBV9	-	17	-	TRBJ2-5	CASSVDVHVSSGETQYF	TGTGCCAGCAGCGTAGATGTACACGTGAGTTCCGGGGAGACCCAGTACTTC
TRBV6-5	TRBD1	14	-	TRBJ1-1	CASSLYRGGTEAFF	TGTGCCAGCAGTTTATACAGGGGTGGCACTGAAGCTTTCTTT
TRBV18	TRBD1	14	-	TRBJ1-2	CASSTGQGNYGYTF	TGTGCCAGCTCAACAGGACAGGGGAACTATGGCTACACCTTC
TRBV28	-	12	-	TRBJ1-2	CALSRGNYGYTF	TGTGCCCTCTCCCGGGGGAACTATGGCTACACCTTC
TRBV6-5	-	13	-	TRBJ1-4	CASTTSGVEKLFF	TGTGCCAGCACCACCTCAGGGGTTGAAAAACTGTTTTTT
TRBV9	TRBD2	15	-	TRBJ2-1	CASSVGGTSENEQFF	TGTGCCAGCAGCGTAGGCGGGACTAGTGAGAATGAGCAGTTCTTC
TRBV6-5	-	12	-	TRBJ1-6	CASRQNNSPLHF	TGTGCCAGCAGACAGAATAATTCACCCCTCCACTTT
TRBV28	TRBD1	15	-	TRBJ1-4	CASSSNRGLDEKLFF	TGTGCCAGCAGCTCTAACAGGGGTCTGGATGAAAAACTGTTTTTT